Given below is one T cell receptor beta chain in context. Its target is unknown. This entry belongs to a study of CD8+CD57+ T cells in acquired aplastic anemia. Across the study: CD4+ and CD8+ cells, once sorted, gave DNA averaging about 3 ug. Whole-study results and caveats: Patients and controls shared over 25 CD8+ CDR3 sequences, which appeared highly expressed in patients and within their immunodominant clones.

TCR beta VDJ and CDR3 profiles were obtained from a genomic DNA template. TCRdb analysed the reads with MiXCR anew, one entry per CDR3 protein. In the table there are about 190,000 distinct CDR3 sequences, over 60% of which are singletons. CDR1 SNHLY and CDR2 FYNNEI come from the germline V gene. The CDR3 is 15 amino acids. V shed 4 bases, J shed 7 bases, and the junction held 8 bases outside the gene matches. The TCR comes from a human donor with severe aplastic anemia or a healthy control (not recorded which). Sequencing used sorted CD4+, CD8+, or CD8+CD57+ T cells (not recorded which) from PBMCs. The V and J genes are TRBV2 and TRBJ1-4; TRBD1 matches at 8 bases. The CDR3 sequence: CASSARTGPREKLFF. The CDR3 DNA reads as TGTGCCAGCAGTGCCCGGACAGGGCCTCGTGAAAAACTGTTTTTT.